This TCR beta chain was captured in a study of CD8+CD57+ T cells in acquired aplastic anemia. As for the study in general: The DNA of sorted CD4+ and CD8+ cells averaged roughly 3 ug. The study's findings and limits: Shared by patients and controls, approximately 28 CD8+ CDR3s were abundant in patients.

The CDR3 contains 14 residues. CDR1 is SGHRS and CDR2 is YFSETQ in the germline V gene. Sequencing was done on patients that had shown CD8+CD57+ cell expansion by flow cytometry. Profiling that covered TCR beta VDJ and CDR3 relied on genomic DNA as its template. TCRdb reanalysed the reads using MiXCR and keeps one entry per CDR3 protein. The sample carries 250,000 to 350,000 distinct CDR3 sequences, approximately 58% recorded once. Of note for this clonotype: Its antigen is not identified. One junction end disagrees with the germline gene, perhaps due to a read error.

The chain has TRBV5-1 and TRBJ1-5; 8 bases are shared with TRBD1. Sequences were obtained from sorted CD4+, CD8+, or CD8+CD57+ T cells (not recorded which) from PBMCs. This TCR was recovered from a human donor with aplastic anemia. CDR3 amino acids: CASSPRSDRGPQHF. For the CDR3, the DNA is TGTGCCAGCTCACCAAGAAGTGACAGGGGGCCCCAGCATTTT.